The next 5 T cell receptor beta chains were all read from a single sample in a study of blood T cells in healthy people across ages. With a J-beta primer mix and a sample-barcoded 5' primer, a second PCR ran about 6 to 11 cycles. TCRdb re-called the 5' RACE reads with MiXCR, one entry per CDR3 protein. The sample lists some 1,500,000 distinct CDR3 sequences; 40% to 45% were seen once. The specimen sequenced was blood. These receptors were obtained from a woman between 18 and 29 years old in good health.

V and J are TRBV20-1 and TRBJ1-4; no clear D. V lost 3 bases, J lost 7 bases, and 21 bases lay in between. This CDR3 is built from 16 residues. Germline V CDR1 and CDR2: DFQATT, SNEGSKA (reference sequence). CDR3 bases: TGCAGTGCTAGCGGTTCGATGAACAAGCGAGGTGAAAAACTGTTTTTT. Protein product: CSASGSMNKRGEKLFF.

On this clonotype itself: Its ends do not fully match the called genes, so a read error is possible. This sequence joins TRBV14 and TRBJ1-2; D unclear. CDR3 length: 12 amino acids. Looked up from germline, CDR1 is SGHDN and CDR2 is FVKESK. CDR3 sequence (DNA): TGTGCCAGCAGCCAGGGTCGGAGTGGCCACACCTTC. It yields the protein CASSQGRSGHTF.

The DNA of the CDR3 is TGTGCCAGCTCGGCCGGGACGACCTCTGGAAACACCATATATTTT. Translated: CASSAGTTSGNTIYF. The chain couples TRBV18 to TRBJ1-3; perhaps TRBD1 as D (5 bases). The V and J ends lost 6 bases and 0 bases respectively, with 12 bases between them. Per the germline V gene, CDR1 is KGHSH and CDR2 is LQKENI. The CDR3 is 15 residues long.

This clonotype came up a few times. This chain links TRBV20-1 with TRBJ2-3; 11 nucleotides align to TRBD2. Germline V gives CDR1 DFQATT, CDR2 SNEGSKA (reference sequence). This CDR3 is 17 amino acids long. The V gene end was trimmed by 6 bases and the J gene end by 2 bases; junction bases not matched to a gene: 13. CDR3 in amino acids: CSAKTPGTSGSTDTQYF. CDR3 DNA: TGCAGTGCCAAAACCCCCGGGACTAGCGGATCCACAGATACGCAGTATTTT.

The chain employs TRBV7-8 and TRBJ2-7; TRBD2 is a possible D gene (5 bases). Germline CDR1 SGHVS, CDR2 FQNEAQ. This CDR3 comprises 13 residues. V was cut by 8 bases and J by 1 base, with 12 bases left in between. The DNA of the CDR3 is TGTGCCAGCGAAAATAGCGAGTCCTACGAGCAGTACTTC. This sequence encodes CASENSESYEQYF.